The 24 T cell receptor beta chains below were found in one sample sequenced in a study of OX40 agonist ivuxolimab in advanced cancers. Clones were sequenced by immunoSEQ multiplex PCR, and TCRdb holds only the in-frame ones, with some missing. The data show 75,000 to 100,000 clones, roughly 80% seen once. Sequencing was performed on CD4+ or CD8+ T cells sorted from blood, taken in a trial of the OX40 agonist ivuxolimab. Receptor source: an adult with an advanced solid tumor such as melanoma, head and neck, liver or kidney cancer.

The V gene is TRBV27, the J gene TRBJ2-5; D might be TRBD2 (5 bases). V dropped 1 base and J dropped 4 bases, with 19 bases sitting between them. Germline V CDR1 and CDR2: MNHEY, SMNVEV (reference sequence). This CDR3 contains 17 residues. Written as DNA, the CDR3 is TGTGCCAGCAGTTTATTATCCCCTCCGGGGAGAAGAGAGACCCAGTACTTC. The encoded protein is CASSLLSPPGRRETQYF.

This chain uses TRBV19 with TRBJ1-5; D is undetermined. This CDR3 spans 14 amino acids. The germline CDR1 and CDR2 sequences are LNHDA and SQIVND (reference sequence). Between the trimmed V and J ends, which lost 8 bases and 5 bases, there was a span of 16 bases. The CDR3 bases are TGTGCCAGTGGGGTACCGCCGCTGGATCAGCCCCAGCATTTT. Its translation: CASGVPPLDQPQHF.

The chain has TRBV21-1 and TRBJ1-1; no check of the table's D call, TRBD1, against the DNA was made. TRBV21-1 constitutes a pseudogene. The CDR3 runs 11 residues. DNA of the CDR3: TGTGCCAGCACCGACAGCACTGAAGCTTTCTTT. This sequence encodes CASTDSTEAFF.

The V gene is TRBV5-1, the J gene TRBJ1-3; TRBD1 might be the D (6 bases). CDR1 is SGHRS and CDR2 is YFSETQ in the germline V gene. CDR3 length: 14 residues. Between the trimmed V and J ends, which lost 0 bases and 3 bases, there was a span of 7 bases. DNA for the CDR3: TGCGCCAGCAGCTTGGGACAGGATGGAAACACCATATATTTT. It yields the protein CASSLGQDGNTIYF.

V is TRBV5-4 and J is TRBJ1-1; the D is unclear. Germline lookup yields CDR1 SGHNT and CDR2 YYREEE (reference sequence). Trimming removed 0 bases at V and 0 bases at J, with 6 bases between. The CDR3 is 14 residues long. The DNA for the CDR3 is TGTGCCAGCAGCTTGGACAGTATGAACACTGAAGCTTTCTTT. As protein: CASSLDSMNTEAFF.

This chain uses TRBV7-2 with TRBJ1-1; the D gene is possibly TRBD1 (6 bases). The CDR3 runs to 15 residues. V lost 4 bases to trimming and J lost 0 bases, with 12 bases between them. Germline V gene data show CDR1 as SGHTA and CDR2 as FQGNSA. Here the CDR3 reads CASSSTRGLNTEAFF. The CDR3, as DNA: TGTGCCAGCAGCTCAACCAGGGGCCTGAACACTGAAGCTTTCTTT.

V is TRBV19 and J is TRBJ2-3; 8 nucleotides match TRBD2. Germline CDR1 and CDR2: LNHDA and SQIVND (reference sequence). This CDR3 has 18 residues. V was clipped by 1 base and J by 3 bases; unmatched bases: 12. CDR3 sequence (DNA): TGTGCCAGTAGTATAGGTTCGGTAGGTGGCGGGAGGACAGATACGCAGTATTTT. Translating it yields CASSIGSVGGGRTDTQYF.

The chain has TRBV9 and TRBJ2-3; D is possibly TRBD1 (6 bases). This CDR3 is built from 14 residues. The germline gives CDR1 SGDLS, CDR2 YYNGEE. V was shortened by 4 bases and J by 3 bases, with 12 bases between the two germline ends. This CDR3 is CASSYNRVTDTQYF. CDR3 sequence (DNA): TGTGCCAGCAGCTACAACAGGGTTACAGATACGCAGTATTTT.

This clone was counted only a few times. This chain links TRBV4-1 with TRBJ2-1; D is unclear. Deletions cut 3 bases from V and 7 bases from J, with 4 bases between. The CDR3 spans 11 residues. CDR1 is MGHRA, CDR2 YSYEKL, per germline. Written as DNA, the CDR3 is TGCGCCAGCAGCCAGGGGAATGAGCAGTTCTTC. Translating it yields CASSQGNEQFF.

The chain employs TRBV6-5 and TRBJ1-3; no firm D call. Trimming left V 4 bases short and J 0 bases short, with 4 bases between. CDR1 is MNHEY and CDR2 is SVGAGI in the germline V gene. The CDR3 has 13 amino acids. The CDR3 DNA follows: TGTGCCAGCAGTTTCGCCTCTGGAAACACCATATATTTT. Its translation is CASSFASGNTIYF.

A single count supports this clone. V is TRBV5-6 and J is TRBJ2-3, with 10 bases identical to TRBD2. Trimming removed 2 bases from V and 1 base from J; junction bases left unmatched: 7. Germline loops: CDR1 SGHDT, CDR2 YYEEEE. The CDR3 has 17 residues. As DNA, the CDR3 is TGTGCCAGCAGCTTCCTGGCTAGCGGGAGTGGCACAGATACGCAGTATTTT. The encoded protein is CASSFLASGSGTDTQYF. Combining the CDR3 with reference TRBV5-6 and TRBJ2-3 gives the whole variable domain DAGVTQSPTHLIKTRGQQVTLRCSPKSGHDTVSWYQQALGQGPQFIFQYYEEEERQRGNFPDRFSGHQFPNYSSELNVNALLLGDSALYLCASSFLASGSGTDTQYFGPGTRLTVL.

The CDR3 DNA reads as TGTGCCAGCAGCTCAGAGGGGGGACAGGGGTTCGCGAGCAATCAGCCCCAGCATTTT. Amino acid sequence: CASSSEGGQGFASNQPQHF. The chain carries TRBV7-2 and TRBJ1-5; TRBD1 matches at 10 bases. The CDR3 is made up of 19 amino acids. Germline values: CDR1 SGHTA, CDR2 FQGNSA. J gave up 1 base and V 4 bases, and 13 bases lay outside the gene matches.

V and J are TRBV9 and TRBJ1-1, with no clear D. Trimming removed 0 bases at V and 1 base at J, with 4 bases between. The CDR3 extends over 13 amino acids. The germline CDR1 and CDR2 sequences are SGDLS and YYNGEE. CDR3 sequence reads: CASSVDRNTEAFF. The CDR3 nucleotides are TGTGCCAGCAGCGTAGACCGGAACACTGAAGCTTTCTTT.

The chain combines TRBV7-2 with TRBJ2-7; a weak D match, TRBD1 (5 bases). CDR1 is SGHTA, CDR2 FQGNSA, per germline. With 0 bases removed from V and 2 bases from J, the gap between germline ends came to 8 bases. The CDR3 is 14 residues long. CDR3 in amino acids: CASSLAQQAYEQYF. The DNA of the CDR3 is TGTGCCAGCAGCTTAGCGCAACAGGCCTACGAGCAGTACTTC.

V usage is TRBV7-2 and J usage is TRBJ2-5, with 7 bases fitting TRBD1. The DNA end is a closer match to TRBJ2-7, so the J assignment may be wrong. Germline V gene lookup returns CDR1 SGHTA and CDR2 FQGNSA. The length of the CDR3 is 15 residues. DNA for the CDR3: TGTGCCAGCAGCATAAACAGGGGTCCCCCTTACGAGCAGTACTTC. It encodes CASSINRGPPYEQYF.

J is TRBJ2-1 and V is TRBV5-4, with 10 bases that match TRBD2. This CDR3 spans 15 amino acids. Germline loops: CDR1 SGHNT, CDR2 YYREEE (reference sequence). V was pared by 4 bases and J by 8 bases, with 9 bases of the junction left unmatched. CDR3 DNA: TGTGCCAGCAGCGGTAGCGGGAGGAGGTTCGATGAGCAGTTCTTC. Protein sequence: CASSGSGRRFDEQFF.

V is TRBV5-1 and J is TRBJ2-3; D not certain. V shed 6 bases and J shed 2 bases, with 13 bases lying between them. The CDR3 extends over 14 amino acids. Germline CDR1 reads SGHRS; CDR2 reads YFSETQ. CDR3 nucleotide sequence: TGCGCCAGCACCCTGGACGGAGCCACAGATACGCAGTATTTT. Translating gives CASTLDGATDTQYF.

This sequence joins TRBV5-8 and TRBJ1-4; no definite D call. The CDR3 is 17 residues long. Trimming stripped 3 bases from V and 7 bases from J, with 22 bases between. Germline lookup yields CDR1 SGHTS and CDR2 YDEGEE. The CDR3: CASSSDRPVLLGEKLFF. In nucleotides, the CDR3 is TGTGCCAGCAGCTCCGACCGACCGGTTCTTTTAGGTGAAAAACTGTTTTTT. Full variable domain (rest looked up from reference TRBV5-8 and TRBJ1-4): EAGVTQSPTHLIKTRGQQATLRCSPISGHTSVYWYQQALGLGLQFLLWYDEGEERNRGNFPPRFSGRQFPNYSSELNVNALELEDSALYLCASSSDRPVLLGEKLFFGSGTQLSVL.

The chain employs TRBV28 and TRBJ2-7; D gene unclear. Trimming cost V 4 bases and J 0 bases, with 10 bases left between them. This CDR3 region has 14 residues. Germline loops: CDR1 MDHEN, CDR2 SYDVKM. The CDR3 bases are TGTGCCAGCAGTTCGATACAGATCTCCTACGAGCAGTACTTC. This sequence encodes CASSSIQISYEQYF.

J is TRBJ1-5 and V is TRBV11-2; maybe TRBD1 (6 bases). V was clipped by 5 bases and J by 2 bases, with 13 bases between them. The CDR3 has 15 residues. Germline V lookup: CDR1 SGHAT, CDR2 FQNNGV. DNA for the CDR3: TGTGCCAGCAGCACCGATGGACAGCGCAATCAGCCCCAGCATTTT. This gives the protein CASSTDGQRNQPQHF.

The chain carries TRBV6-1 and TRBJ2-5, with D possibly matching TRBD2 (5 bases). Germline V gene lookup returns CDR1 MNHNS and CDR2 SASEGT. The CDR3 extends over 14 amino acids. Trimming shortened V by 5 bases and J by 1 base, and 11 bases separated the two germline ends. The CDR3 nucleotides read TGTGCCAGCAGTACCCGGGGAATCCAAGAGACCCAGTACTTC. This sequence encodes CASSTRGIQETQYF.

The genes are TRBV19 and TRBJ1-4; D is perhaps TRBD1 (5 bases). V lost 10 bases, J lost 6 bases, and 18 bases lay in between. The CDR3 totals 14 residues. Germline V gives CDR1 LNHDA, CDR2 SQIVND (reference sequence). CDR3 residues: CATAKGSSHEKLFF. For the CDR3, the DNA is TGTGCCACCGCAAAGGGGAGTTCCCATGAAAAACTGTTTTTT.

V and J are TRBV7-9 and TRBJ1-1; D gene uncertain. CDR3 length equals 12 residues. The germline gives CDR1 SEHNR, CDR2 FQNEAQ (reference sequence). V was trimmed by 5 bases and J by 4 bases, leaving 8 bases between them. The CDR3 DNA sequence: TGTGCCAGCAGCCTAAAGGGCACTGAAGCTTTCTTT. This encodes CASSLKGTEAFF. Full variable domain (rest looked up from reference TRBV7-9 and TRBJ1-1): DTGVSQNPRHKITKRGQNVTFRCDPISEHNRLYWYRQTLGQGPEFLTYFQNEAQLEKSRLLSDRFSAERPKGSFSTLEIQRTEQGDSAMYLCASSLKGTEAFFGQGTRLTVV.

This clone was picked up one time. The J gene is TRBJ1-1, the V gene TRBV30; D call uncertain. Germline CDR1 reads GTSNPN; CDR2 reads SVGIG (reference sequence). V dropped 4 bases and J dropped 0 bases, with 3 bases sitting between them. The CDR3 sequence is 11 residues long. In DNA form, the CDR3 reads TGTGCCTGGAATTTGAACACTGAAGCTTTCTTT. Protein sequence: CAWNLNTEAFF.